This T cell receptor (beta chain) was observed in a study of blood T cell repertoires in COVID-19. Study context: PBMCs, B-cell-depleted T cells, or T cells were the source of the cDNA or gDNA that made up the material.

V was cut by 2 bases and J by 0 bases, with 7 bases left in between. The V gene's germline CDR1 is LGHNA and CDR2 YSLEER. CDR3 size: 15 residues. Per the original data handling: Amplification of reference gene primers provided the estimated nucleated cell counts. The data were produced by immunoSEQ multiplex PCR, yet TCRdb's version contains in-frame clones alone and is incomplete. D and trimming were read from the DNA, whereas the V and J calls and clone size are those reported in that table. Of roughly 220,000 clones in the sample, around 80% are singletons; the top ten hold 15% to 20%. The receptor comes from a man aged 25-40 years with active or convalescent COVID-19. The sample taken for sequencing was peripheral blood. The chain is built from TRBV4-3 and TRBJ1-4; D remains unclear. The CDR3 here is CASSQSPATNEKLFF. CDR3 in DNA: TGCGCCAGCAGCCAATCTCCTGCAACTAATGAAAAACTGTTTTTT.